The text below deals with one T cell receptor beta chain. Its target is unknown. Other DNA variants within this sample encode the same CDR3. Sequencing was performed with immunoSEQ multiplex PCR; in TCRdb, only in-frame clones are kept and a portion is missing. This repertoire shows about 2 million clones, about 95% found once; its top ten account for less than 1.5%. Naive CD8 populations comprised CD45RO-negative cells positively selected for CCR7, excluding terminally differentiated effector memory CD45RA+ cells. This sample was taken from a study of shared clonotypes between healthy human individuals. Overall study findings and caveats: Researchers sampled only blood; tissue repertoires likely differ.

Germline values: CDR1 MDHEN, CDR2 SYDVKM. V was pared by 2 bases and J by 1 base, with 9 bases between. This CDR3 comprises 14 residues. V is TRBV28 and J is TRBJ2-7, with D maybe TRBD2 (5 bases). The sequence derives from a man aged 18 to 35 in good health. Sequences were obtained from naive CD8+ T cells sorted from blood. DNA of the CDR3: TGTGCCAGCAGTTTAACGGGGTCGTCCTACGAGCAGTACTTC. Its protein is CASSLTGSSYEQYF.